These 7 T cell receptor beta chains came from one sample sequenced in a study of T cell repertoires in cytomegalovirus infection. One entry per CDR3 protein results from TCRdb running MiXCR on the reads. The sample includes approximately 73,000 distinct CDR3 sequences, 35% to 45% of them seen just once. No antigen has been identified for these receptors. The sequencing used CD8+ T cells from cultured PBMCs, collected from culture after CMV antigen stimulation. These receptors originate from a human donor in good health (CMV status not recorded). Some clones in this sample may be carry-over from other donors' samples.

V gene TRBV6-6 combines with J gene TRBJ2-1; tentatively, D is TRBD1 (5 bases). Germline V gene data show CDR1 as MNHNY and CDR2 as SVGAGI (reference sequence). There are 15 residues in the CDR3. V gave up 8 bases and J gave up 3 bases, with 17 bases separating them. In DNA, the CDR3 is TGTGCCAGCCTACCAACAGGTTTTGACTACAATGAGCAGTTCTTC. Residues: CASLPTGFDYNEQFF.

The chain employs TRBV12-3 or TRBV12-4 and TRBJ2-7, with 12 bases fitting TRBD1. Trimming cost V 6 bases and J 3 bases; bases outside gene matches: 6. CDR3 length: 15 residues. The CDR3 sequence: CASREGQGADYEQYF. The CDR3 nucleotides read TGTGCCAGCAGAGAGGGACAGGGGGCAGACTACGAGCAGTACTTC.

This clonotype was recorded a few times. This chain's CDR3 is CASSSTGPLSYGYTF. For the CDR3, the DNA is TGTGCCAGCAGTTCCACAGGGCCCTTATCCTACGGCTACACCTTC. The gene calls are TRBV12-3 or TRBV12-4 and TRBJ1-2; tentatively, D is TRBD1 (6 bases). The CDR3 is 15 amino acids. V gave up 4 bases and J gave up 8 bases, with 20 bases separating them.

The CDR3 DNA sequence: TGCGCCAGCAGCCCCAGTCCAGCGGGGAAGAACACCGGGGAGCTGTTTTTT. Translation gives CASSPSPAGKNTGELFF. This chain connects TRBV4-1 to TRBJ2-2, with 7 nucleotides matching TRBD2. CDR3 size: 17 residues. CDR1 and CDR2 (germline): MGHRA, YSYEKL. The trim removed 4 bases at V and 1 base at J, leaving 9 bases unmatched.

This chain joins TRBV7-8 and TRBJ2-7, with 8 bases fitting TRBD1. CDR3 length: 14 residues. Germline V gene data show CDR1 as SGHVS and CDR2 as FQNEAQ. V dropped 5 bases and J dropped 8; count of bases not matched to a gene: 11. DNA of the CDR3: TGTGCCAGCAGCGTGACAGGGGTAGATGATAAGCAGTACTTC. It yields the protein CASSVTGVDDKQYF.

This clonotype was observed at least ten times. The V and J genes are TRBV7-2 and TRBJ2-7; perhaps TRBD2 as D (7 bases). The V gene lost 1 base and the J gene lost 2 bases, with 12 bases spanning the gap. Per the germline V gene, CDR1 is SGHTA and CDR2 is FQGNSA. The CDR3 contains 15 residues. The CDR3 loop reads CASSLVAGAAYEQYF. In nucleotides, the CDR3 is TGTGCCAGCAGCTTAGTGGCGGGGGCCGCCTACGAGCAGTACTTC.

The V and J genes are TRBV13 and TRBJ2-5, with D unclear. Germline V gene sequence: CDR1 PRHDT, CDR2 FYEKMQ (reference sequence). This CDR3 has 14 amino acids. V lost 3 bases and J 3 bases, leaving 11 bases between the germline ends. CDR3: CASSFRRSKETQYF. The CDR3 DNA reads TGTGCCAGCAGCTTTCGTAGGAGTAAAGAGACCCAGTACTTC.